The 25 T cell receptor beta chains reported below all come from one sample, sequenced in a study of a mutant IDH1 vaccine in newly diagnosed glioma. Time point described: week 47, end of study. Vaccinated patients received 300 ug of mutant IDH1 20-mer peptide per dose, with topical imiquimod. Antigens of these TCRs are unknown. The assay was immunoSEQ multiplex PCR, and TCRdb's table has in-frame clones only and misses some. This sample carries fewer than 85,000 clones, around four fifths of them seen once, and the ten largest clones take approximately 5.6%. The material was PBMCs, obtained from a glioma patient whose treatment included an IDH1 peptide vaccine. The receptors shown here come from a man in his forties with glioma.

CDR3 DNA sequence: TGTGCCAGCAGCTTACAGGGTGGAGATACGCAGTATTTT. Residues: CASSLQGGDTQYF. The V call is TRBV7-3, the J call TRBJ2-3; possible D gene TRBD1, 5 bases. CDR1 and CDR2 (germline): SGHTA, FQGTGA. The CDR3 contains 13 residues. V lost 2 bases, J lost 5 bases, and 8 bases lay in between.

This chain connects TRBV27 to TRBJ1-5; no clear D gene. The CDR3 covers 13 residues. CDR1 and CDR2 (germline): MNHEY, SMNVEV (reference sequence). V lost 3 bases to trimming and J lost 2 bases, with 5 bases between them. The chain's CDR3 is CASSLLGNQPQHF. The DNA of the CDR3 is TGTGCCAGCAGTTTGCTGGGCAATCAGCCCCAGCATTTT.

The J gene is TRBJ2-1, the V gene TRBV7-8, with 7 bases lining up with TRBD2. V trimming: 1 base; J trimming: 6 bases; junction bases outside the gene matches: 6. The CDR3 contains 15 residues. Germline V gene sequence: CDR1 SGHVS, CDR2 FQNEAQ. The CDR3 DNA reads as TGTGCCAGCAGCTTAGGGGCGGGAGCCCCCAATGAGCAGTTCTTC. It encodes CASSLGAGAPNEQFF.

This chain uses TRBV28 with TRBJ1-6, with 7 bases aligning to TRBD1. The CDR3 is 14 amino acids. V lost 5 bases to trimming and J lost 11 bases; unmatched junction nucleotides: 9. Per the germline V gene, CDR1 is MDHEN and CDR2 is SYDVKM. DNA of the CDR3: TGTGCCAGCAGTCCTTGGACAGGTTGGACACCCCTCCACTTT. Protein: CASSPWTGWTPLHF.

The chain has TRBV30 and TRBJ2-3, with D hard to call. The CDR3 spans 12 residues. V lost 2 bases to trimming and J lost 4 bases, with 7 bases between them. Looked up from germline, CDR1 is GTSNPN and CDR2 is SVGIG (reference sequence). CDR3 amino acids: CAWSRAADTQYF. The CDR3 DNA reads as TGTGCCTGGAGTAGGGCCGCAGATACGCAGTATTTT. Based on the CDR3 plus reference TRBV30 and TRBJ2-3, the full variable domain is SQTIHQWPATLVQPVGSPLSLECTVEGTSNPNLYWYRQAAGRGLQLLFYSVGIGQISSEVPQNLSASRPQDRQFILSSKKLLLSDSGFYLCAWSRAADTQYFGPGTRLTVL.

By frequency in the sample, this clone is medium-sized (0.01 to 0.1%). The rearrangement uses TRBV28 and TRBJ2-1; 7 positions match TRBD2. The CDR3 runs 16 residues. Looked up from germline, CDR1 is MDHEN and CDR2 is SYDVKM. With 7 bases clipped from V and 7 bases from J, the junction kept 16 bases outside the gene matches. CDR3 bases: TGTGCCAGCATTAATAGGGGCTGGACTAGATCGAATGAGCAGTTCTTC. As protein: CASINRGWTRSNEQFF.

V gene TRBV6-5 combines with J gene TRBJ2-7, with a tentative D call TRBD1 (6 bases). Between the trimmed V and J ends, which lost 4 bases and 4 bases, there was a span of 11 bases. Germline lookup yields CDR1 MNHEY and CDR2 SVGAGI. The CDR3 runs 13 residues. The CDR3 loop reads CASSSDRSYEQYF. In nucleotides, the CDR3 is TGTGCCAGCAGTTCAGACAGGAGTTACGAGCAGTACTTC.

J is TRBJ2-2 and V is TRBV4-2; 10 bases map to TRBD1. The V gene end was trimmed by 3 bases and the J gene end by 5 bases; junction bases not matched to a gene: 3. Germline V lookup: CDR1 LGHNA, CDR2 YNFKEQ. This CDR3 contains 15 residues. DNA of the CDR3: TGTGCCAGCAGCCACGACAGGGGGCTTACCGGGGAGCTGTTTTTT. It yields the protein CASSHDRGLTGELFF.

V gene TRBV11-2 combines with J gene TRBJ1-2; no clear D gene. The CDR3 totals 13 residues. Trimming left V 3 bases short and J 8 bases short, with 13 bases between. Per germline, CDR1 SGHAT and CDR2 FQNNGV. CDR3 region: CASSFAGSGGYTF. The CDR3 DNA reads TGTGCCAGCAGCTTCGCAGGATCTGGCGGCTACACCTTC.

The chain recombines TRBV15 with TRBJ2-7; perhaps TRBD1 as D (5 bases). V dropped 0 bases and J dropped 7 bases, with 16 bases sitting between them. Germline V gives CDR1 LNHNV, CDR2 YYDKDF (reference sequence). The length of the CDR3 is 15 residues. As DNA, the CDR3 is TGTGCCACCAGCAGAGATACGGTCGCAGGGAAAGAGCAGTACTTC. This encodes CATSRDTVAGKEQYF.

The V gene is TRBV5-5, the J gene TRBJ2-1, with D possibly being TRBD2 (5 bases). The germline V and J ends were trimmed by 4 bases and 5 bases, with 13 bases remaining between them. The germline V gene has CDR1 SGHKS and CDR2 YYEKEE (reference sequence). This CDR3 is built from 14 residues. This CDR3 reads CASSPPGVNNEQFF. The CDR3 DNA follows: TGTGCCAGCAGCCCCCCCGGGGTAAACAATGAGCAGTTCTTC. The variable domain in full, completed from reference TRBV5-5 and TRBJ2-1, reads DAGVTQSPTHLIKTRGQQVTLRCSPISGHKSVSWYQQVLGQGPQFIFQYYEKEERGRGNFPDRFSARQFPNYSSELNVNALLLGDSALYLCASSPPGVNNEQFFGPGTRLTVL.

This chain links TRBV5-6 with TRBJ2-5; TRBD1 aligns across 7 bases. After removal of 6 bases from V and 5 bases from J, the junction contained 10 bases not matched to a gene. The germline gives CDR1 SGHDT, CDR2 YYEEEE. CDR3 size: 14 residues. CDR3 residues: CASTTGEPGETQYF. CDR3 sequence (DNA): TGTGCCAGCACCACAGGGGAACCGGGGGAGACCCAGTACTTC.

The V gene is TRBV12-5, the J gene TRBJ2-7; unclear D gene. The V gene lost 0 bases and the J gene lost 0 bases, with 9 bases spanning the gap. The length of the CDR3 is 15 residues. Germline CDR1 and CDR2: LGHNT and FRNRAP. The CDR3 DNA reads TGTGCTAGTGGTTTGGTACATGACTGCTCCTACGAGCAGTACTTC. The encoded protein is CASGLVHDCSYEQYF.

V is TRBV6-4 and J is TRBJ1-1; D gene unclear. Germline values: CDR1 MRHNA, CDR2 SNTAGT. The length of the CDR3 is 13 residues. V shed 6 bases and J shed 3 bases, with 11 bases lying between them. The CDR3, as DNA: TGTGCCAGCAGCTCAACTCGGGACACTGAAGCTTTCTTT. Amino acids: CASSSTRDTEAFF.

This chain joins TRBV18 and TRBJ1-4; possible D gene TRBD1, 6 bases. The CDR3 length is 14 residues. V lost 3 bases to trimming and J lost 1 base, with 6 bases between them. Germline V CDR1 and CDR2: KGHSH, LQKENI. CDR3 nucleotide sequence: TGTGCCAGCTCACCCAGGGGAACTAATGAAAAACTGTTTTTT. It specifies CASSPRGTNEKLFF.

V gene TRBV13 combines with J gene TRBJ1-3; perhaps TRBD1 as D (5 bases). V lost 8 bases to trimming and J lost 0 bases, with 11 bases between them. Per the germline V gene, CDR1 is PRHDT and CDR2 is FYEKMQ (reference sequence). This CDR3 has 14 amino acids. The CDR3 coding sequence is TGTGCCAGCCGGGACGGCACCTCTGGAAACACCATATATTTT. It codes for CASRDGTSGNTIYF.

The V and J genes are TRBV6-4 and TRBJ1-1, with D maybe TRBD1 (5 bases). The CDR3 has 14 amino acids. The germline CDR1 and CDR2 sequences are MRHNA and SNTAGT. The V end was cut by 4 bases, the J end by 4 bases, with 13 bases between. The CDR3 nucleotides are TGTGCCAGCAGTGCCTCCGGGACGAGCACTGAAGCTTTCTTT. Translation gives CASSASGTSTEAFF.

CDR3 nucleotide sequence: TGTGCCAGCAGCTTGCCAGTGAACACTGAAGCTTTCTTT. Amino acids: CASSLPVNTEAFF. The gene calls are TRBV5-4 and TRBJ1-1; D gene ambiguous. The ends were cut back, 1 base at V and 0 bases at J, with 4 bases in the middle. Germline V gene data show CDR1 as SGHNT and CDR2 as YYREEE (reference sequence). The CDR3 length is 13 residues.

This chain links TRBV29-1 with TRBJ2-7, with D unclear. V shed 6 bases and J shed 0 bases, with 9 bases lying between them. The germline V gene has CDR1 SQVTM and CDR2 ANQGSEA. The CDR3 has 12 residues. CDR3 amino acids: CSVLKSSYEQYF. In nucleotides, the CDR3 is TGCAGCGTCCTCAAGAGCTCCTACGAGCAGTACTTC.

The rearrangement uses TRBV6-1 and TRBJ2-7, with D unresolved. The CDR3 length is 13 residues. The V end was cut by 2 bases, the J end by 6 bases, with 11 bases between. The germline CDR1 and CDR2 sequences are MNHNS and SASEGT. CDR3 region: CASSEWQVGEQYF. The CDR3 coding sequence is TGTGCCAGCAGTGAATGGCAGGTCGGCGAGCAGTACTTC.

The chain recombines TRBV7-2 with TRBJ1-2; the match to TRBD1 covers 8 bases. J gave up 7 bases and V 1 base, and 14 bases lay outside the gene matches. Germline values: CDR1 SGHTA, CDR2 FQGNSA. The CDR3 consists of 17 residues. This chain's CDR3 is CASSLGPGGTGSSGYTF. The CDR3 nucleotides are TGTGCCAGCAGCTTAGGCCCCGGCGGGACAGGTTCCTCTGGCTACACCTTC.

This chain's CDR3 is CASSLTGADTQYF. The DNA for the CDR3 is TGTGCCAGCAGCTTAACTGGGGCAGATACGCAGTATTTT. This rearrangement joins TRBV7-9 to TRBJ2-3; no clear D gene. This CDR3 region has 13 residues. V gave up 2 bases and J gave up 4 bases, with 7 bases separating them. Looked up from germline, CDR1 is SEHNR and CDR2 is FQNEAQ (reference sequence).

This chain links TRBV7-6 with TRBJ2-1; unclear D gene. Germline assignment: CDR1 SGHVS and CDR2 FNYEAQ. There are 15 residues in the CDR3. V was pared by 1 base and J by 3 bases, with 10 bases between. CDR3 amino acids: CASSLVSGYYNEQFF. The CDR3 DNA follows: TGTGCCAGCAGCTTAGTTTCGGGTTACTACAATGAGCAGTTCTTC.

The chain links TRBV10-3 to TRBJ1-2; D gene uncertain. There are 12 residues in the CDR3. V lost 0 bases and J lost 4, with 3 bases in between. Germline loops: CDR1 ENHRY, CDR2 SYGVKD. CDR3 sequence: CAISESSYGYTF. In DNA, the CDR3 is TGTGCCATCAGTGAGTCCAGCTATGGCTACACCTTC.

V and J are TRBV6-6 and TRBJ2-5, with a tentative D call TRBD2 (5 bases). The CDR3 is 14 amino acids. The V gene lost 2 bases and the J gene lost 5 bases, with 12 bases spanning the gap. Germline V gene sequence: CDR1 MNHNY, CDR2 SVGAGI (reference sequence). The CDR3 region has the DNA TGTGCCAGCAGTTACGGAGGTTCTCGGGAGACCCAGTACTTC. It is translated as CASSYGGSRETQYF.